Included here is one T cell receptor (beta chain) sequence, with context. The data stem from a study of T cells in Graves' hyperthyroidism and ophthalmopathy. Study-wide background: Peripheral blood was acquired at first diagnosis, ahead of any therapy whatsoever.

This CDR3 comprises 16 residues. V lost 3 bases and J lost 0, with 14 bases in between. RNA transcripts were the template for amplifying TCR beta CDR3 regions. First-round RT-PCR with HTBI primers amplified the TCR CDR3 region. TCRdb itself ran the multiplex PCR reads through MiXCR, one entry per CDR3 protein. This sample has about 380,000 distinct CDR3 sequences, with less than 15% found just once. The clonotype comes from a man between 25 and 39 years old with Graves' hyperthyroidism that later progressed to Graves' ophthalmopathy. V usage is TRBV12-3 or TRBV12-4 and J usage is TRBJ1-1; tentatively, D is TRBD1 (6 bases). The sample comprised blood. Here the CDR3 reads CASSFGGAGMNTEAFF. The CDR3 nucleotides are TGTGCCAGCAGTTTCGGGGGGGCGGGGATGAACACTGAAGCTTTCTTT.